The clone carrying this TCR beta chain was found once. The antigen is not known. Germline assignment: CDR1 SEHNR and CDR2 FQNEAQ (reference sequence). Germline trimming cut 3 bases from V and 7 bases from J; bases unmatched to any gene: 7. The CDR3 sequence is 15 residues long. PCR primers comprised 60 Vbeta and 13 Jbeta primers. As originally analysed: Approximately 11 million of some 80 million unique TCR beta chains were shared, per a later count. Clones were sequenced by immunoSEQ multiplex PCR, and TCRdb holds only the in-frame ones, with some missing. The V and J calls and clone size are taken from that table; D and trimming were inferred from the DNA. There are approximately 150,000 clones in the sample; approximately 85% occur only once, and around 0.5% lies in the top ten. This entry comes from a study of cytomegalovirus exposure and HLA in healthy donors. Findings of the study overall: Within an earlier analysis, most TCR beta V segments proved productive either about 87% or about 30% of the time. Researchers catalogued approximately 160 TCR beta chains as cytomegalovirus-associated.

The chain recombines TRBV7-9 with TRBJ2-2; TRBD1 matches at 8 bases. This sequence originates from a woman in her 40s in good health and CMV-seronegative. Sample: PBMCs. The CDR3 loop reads CASSLDRVFGGELFF. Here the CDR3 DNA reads TGTGCCAGCAGCTTGGACAGGGTTTTTGGCGGGGAGCTGTTTTTT.